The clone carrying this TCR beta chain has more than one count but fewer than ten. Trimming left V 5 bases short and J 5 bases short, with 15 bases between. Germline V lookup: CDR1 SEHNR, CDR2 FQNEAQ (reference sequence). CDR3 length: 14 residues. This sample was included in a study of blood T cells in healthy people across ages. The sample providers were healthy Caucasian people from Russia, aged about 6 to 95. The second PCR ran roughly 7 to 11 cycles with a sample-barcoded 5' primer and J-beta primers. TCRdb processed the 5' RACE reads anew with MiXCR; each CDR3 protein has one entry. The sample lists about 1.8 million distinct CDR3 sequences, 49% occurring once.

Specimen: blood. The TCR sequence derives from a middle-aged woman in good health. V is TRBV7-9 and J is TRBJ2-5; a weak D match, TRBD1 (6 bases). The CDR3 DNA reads TGTGCCAGCAGCCTATCGGACAGTCCCGAGACCCAGTACTTC. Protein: CASSLSDSPETQYF.